The clone carrying this TCR beta chain has just a few counts. As yet, its antigen is unknown. The data were taken from a study of OX40 agonist ivuxolimab in advanced cancers. Study in general: The diagnoses of dose-escalation patients were hepatocellular carcinoma, melanoma, renal cell or head and neck cancer. Eligibility rules accepted prior anti-PD-1, anti-PD-L1 or anti-CTLA-4 therapy, and approximately 40% had some.

Using immunoSEQ multiplex PCR, the repertoire was profiled, and TCRdb retains in-frame clones only, with some absent. Of about 83,000 clones listed, 80% to 90% are singletons. V was cut by 5 bases and J by 2 bases, with 15 bases left in between. Germline values: CDR1 SEHNR, CDR2 FQNEAQ (reference sequence). The CDR3 covers 15 residues. Study-level findings and limits: CD4+ T cells averaged fewer expanded clones than CD8+ T cells.

The sample was CD4+ or CD8+ T cells sorted from blood, taken in a trial of the OX40 agonist ivuxolimab. The J gene is TRBJ1-2, the V gene TRBV7-9; the D gene is possibly TRBD1 (6 bases). This receptor was obtained from an adult with an advanced solid tumor such as melanoma, head and neck, liver or kidney cancer. The CDR3 bases are TGTGCCAGCAGCAAGGCCTGGGACATGAACTATGGCTACACCTTC. It encodes CASSKAWDMNYGYTF.